The source of this T cell receptor beta chain is a study of shared T cell receptors in the human thymus. Between the trimmed V and J ends, which lost 5 bases and 4 bases, there was a span of 14 bases. The V gene's germline CDR1 is SEHNR and CDR2 FQNEAQ (reference sequence). The CDR3 covers 14 residues. Sequencing used immunoSEQ multiplex PCR; TCRdb keeps in-frame clones, though not all of them. The repertoire has hundreds of thousands of clones, roughly 88% of them found once; the top ten carry more than 0.008%. This sample also belongs to another study, concerning human thymus T cells.

This clonotype was sampled from a girl less than two years old with a congenital heart defect. The sample consisted of thymocytes. V usage is TRBV7-9 and J usage is TRBJ1-1; possible D gene TRBD1, 6 bases. CDR3 sequence (DNA): TGTGCCAGCAGCCATCCCACAGGGACCACTGAAGCTTTCTTT. Translated, it gives CASSHPTGTTEAFF. The whole variable domain, remainder taken from reference TRBV7-9 and TRBJ1-1, is DTGVSQNPRHKITKRGQNVTFRCDPISEHNRLYWYRQTLGQGPEFLTYFQNEAQLEKSRLLSDRFSAERPKGSFSTLEIQRTEQGDSAMYLCASSHPTGTTEAFFGQGTRLTVV.